A selection of T cell receptor beta chains follows, all from one sample in a study of cytomegalovirus exposure and HLA in healthy donors. Libraries were prepared by immunoSEQ multiplex PCR; TCRdb keeps only in-frame clonotypes and omits some of them. This table holds roughly 150,000 clones, more than 85% found once. Specimen: PBMCs. Receptors originate from a young man in good health and CMV-seropositive. The CDR3 runs from the conserved cysteine through the conserved F or W. Each record gives: clone size, V gene, J gene, CDR3 protein. Some rows mark clone size as missing; the rest say once, few, many or name a class of expanded clone.

>few|TRBV5-1|TRBJ2-3
CASTPGDFTDTQYF
>NA|TRBV5-4|TRBJ2-7
CASRKSPGQGDYEQYF
>NA|TRBV5-8|TRBJ2-3
CAAAEGAVSTDTQYF
>NA|TRBV9|TRBJ2-5
CASSGGQGLSGQETQYF
>NA|TRBV5-4|TRBJ2-5
CASSQRAGKETQYF
>NA|TRBV20-1|TRBJ2-3
CSARRGELGYF
>NA|TRBV28|TRBJ1-2
CASDYRDGYTF
>NA|TRBV9|TRBJ2-7
CASSAVAGGAYEQYF
>NA|TRBV5-1|TRBJ2-5
CASSLDRRGEETQYF
>NA|TRBV2|TRBJ2-3
CASATSGRVGDTQYF
>NA|TRBV6-6|TRBJ2-7
CASTLSPGFDEQYF
>NA|TRBV29-1|TRBJ2-3
CSVEKQGGGTDTQYF
>NA|TRBV2|TRBJ1-2
CASSVGRVNYGYTF
>NA|TRBV29-1|TRBJ2-5
CSVGDRVETQYF
>NA|TRBV20-1|TRBJ1-4
CSAKSLEKLFF
>once|TRBV7-3|TRBJ2-1
CASTPDRTYNEQFF
>NA|TRBV28|TRBJ1-1
CASSSRTGGRGSTEAFF
>NA|TRBV29-1|TRBJ2-7
CSVSGAGTYEQYF
>NA|TRBV2|TRBJ1-1
CASSVKHPNTEAFF
>few|TRBV30|TRBJ1-6
CAWSPGQRSPLHF
>NA|TRBV6-1|TRBJ2-1
CASRDSERFF
>NA|TRBV18|TRBJ2-5
CASSPLAGASETQYF
>NA|TRBV15|TRBJ2-1
CATSREDSRYNEQFF
>NA|TRBV27|TRBJ1-3
CASSLPLRTGIYPGYF
>once|TRBV7-8|TRBJ2-3
CASSFGTYGSDTQYF
>NA|TRBV5-1|TRBJ1-1
CASSSTGFAEAFF
>NA|TRBV10-2|TRBJ1-1
CASKGVQRTEAFF
>NA|TRBV27|TRBJ1-2
CASSPLGSAGANYGYTF
>NA|TRBV11-2|TRBJ2-7
CASSPETRYEQYF
>NA|TRBV30|TRBJ2-1
CAWSTGFRSNEQFF
>NA|TRBV9|TRBJ1-2
CASSVLTGDGYTF
>NA|TRBV12-5|TRBJ1-2
CASGPSQGAAVAF
>NA|TRBV5-1|TRBJ2-5
CASSLKWGHRETQYF
>NA|TRBV11-3|TRBJ2-3
CASSLGTPGTSGRSTDTQYF
>NA|TRBV11-3|TRBJ2-1
CASSLGGEQFF
>NA|TRBV2|TRBJ1-2
CASSPGGYGYTF
>once|TRBV7-3|TRBJ2-1
CASSSNFNRVPYNEQFF
>NA|TRBV12-5|TRBJ1-5
CASGFGTGVGQPQHF
>NA|TRBV29-1|TRBJ1-2
CSHTGVTGGDGYTF
>NA|TRBV7-8|TRBJ1-5
CASSLGLGVWQPQHF
>NA|TRBV4-1|TRBJ1-2
CASRPLGGRYTF
>NA|TRBV27|TRBJ2-7
CASSFGEGYEQYF
>NA|TRBV5-4|TRBJ2-7
CATAREGSTYEQYF
>once|TRBV29-1|TRBJ1-2
CSVEVGGDLRGYTF
>NA|TRBV11-3|TRBJ2-6
CASSLSSLLEGANVLTF
>NA|TRBV29-1|TRBJ2-7
CSVVRGSYEQYF
>NA|TRBV18|TRBJ2-2
CASSPLGQAAGELFF
>NA|TRBV4-2|TRBJ2-7
CASSQELQREGRFEQYF
>NA|TRBV10-3|TRBJ2-3
CAISGTSGGAESTDTQYF
>NA|TRBV6-1|TRBJ2-3
CASSYGGDTDTQYF
>NA|TRBV5-6|TRBJ2-7
CASSFRQRIYEQYF
>NA|TRBV6-5|TRBJ1-2
CASSYGGQPYGYTF
>NA|TRBV9|TRBJ2-2
CASSEPSLGASSTGELFF
>NA|TRBV5-4|TRBJ1-2
CASSFPGQIQNYGYTF
>once|TRBV7-6|TRBJ2-5
CASSLVGSGRARETQYF
>NA|TRBV15|TRBJ2-3
CATSRKSGRGGDTQYF